This TCR beta chain emerged from a study of cytotoxic CD8 clonotypes in ibrutinib-treated CLL. Whole-study context: The study included 11 relapsed/refractory and 15 treatment-naive patients; 17 had IGHV unmutated disease. Among patients, approximately 24 responded partially and 2 completely; 14 then stayed remitted and around 12 progressed after median around 66 months.

This CDR3 spans 15 amino acids. V lost 1 base to trimming and J lost 0 bases; unmatched junction nucleotides: 0. Per the germline V gene, CDR1 is SEHNR and CDR2 is FQNEAQ (reference sequence). Assay used: immunoSEQ multiplex PCR; TCRdb lists only in-frame clones, some missing. The table records over 95,000 clones, approximately 56% of them present only once. The sequence derives from a human donor with chronic lymphocytic leukemia. The rearrangement uses TRBV7-9 and TRBJ2-1, with 7 bases that match TRBD2. The specimen comprised PBMCs, sampled after 24 months of ibrutinib treatment. Here the CDR3 reads CASSLGTSSYNEQFF. CDR3 bases: TGTGCCAGCAGCTTAGGGACTAGCTCCTACAATGAGCAGTTCTTC.